The T cell receptor (beta chain) under discussion was sequenced for a study of cytomegalovirus exposure and HLA in healthy donors. Broader study findings: There were some V segments, including TRBV6-2 and TRBV6-3, excluded as indistinguishable. TCR beta V- and J-gene trimming was later associated with a missense DCLRE1C variant.

The primer mix had 60 Vbeta and 13 Jbeta primers. Some clones are missing from TCRdb's copy, which holds only in-frame ones; the method was immunoSEQ multiplex PCR. The table has some 150,000 clones, roughly 81% seen once. As regards this clone: The antigen remains unidentified.

Germline values: CDR1 MDHEN, CDR2 SYDVKM. The V and J ends lost 2 bases and 2 bases respectively, with 16 bases between them. The CDR3 consists of 16 residues. The specimen sequenced was PBMCs. The gene calls are TRBV28 and TRBJ2-7; D is uncertain. The TCR originated in a woman between 18 and 29 years old in good health and CMV-seronegative. The CDR3: CASSLVLFGSAYEQYF. The DNA of the CDR3 is TGTGCCAGCAGTTTAGTTCTATTCGGGTCTGCCTACGAGCAGTACTTC.